This T cell receptor beta chain is from a study of cytomegalovirus exposure and HLA in healthy donors. Study results and limitations: Earlier analysis yielded a pattern in which most TCR beta V segments were productive about 87% or about 30% of the time. A later analysis revealed that TCR association rates differed between HLA loci, peaking at DRB1 and bottoming out at HLA-C. In vitro, three CMV-associated chains proved specific for CMV antigens.

Primers included in the PCR were 60 Vbeta and 13 Jbeta primers. The assay was immunoSEQ multiplex PCR, and TCRdb's table has in-frame clones only and misses some. This sample has 99,000 or so clones, with approximately 86% found just once. This CDR3 region has 14 residues. CDR1 and CDR2 from the germline V gene are SGHNT and YYREEE (reference sequence). The germline V and J ends were trimmed by 4 bases and 0 bases, with 7 bases remaining between them. As concerns this clone: Its specificity is unknown.

This sequence was found in a man between 18 and 35 years old in good health and CMV-seronegative. V usage is TRBV5-4 and J usage is TRBJ2-2; the D gene is possibly TRBD2 (5 bases). What was sequenced was PBMCs. The DNA of the CDR3 is TGTGCCAGCAGCCGGGATGCGAACACCGGGGAGCTGTTTTTT. Protein product: CASSRDANTGELFF.